This is a list of T cell receptor beta chains from one sample in a study of blood T cell repertoires in COVID-19. Assay used: immunoSEQ multiplex PCR; TCRdb lists only in-frame clones, some missing. This sample has 150,000 to 200,000 clones, with under 90% found just once. Sequencing input: peripheral blood. These receptors all stem from a woman of 80 years or more with acute or convalescent COVID-19. CDR3s include the opening cysteine and the closing phenylalanine or tryptophan. Fields, in order: V gene, J gene, D gene, clone size, CDR3 protein, CDR3 DNA. A D gene is named only where the DNA matches it firmly. Only some rows state a clone size, as once, few, many or a class for expanded clones.

V gene: TRBV28; J gene: TRBJ1-4; D gene: -; clone size: -; CDR3 protein: CASSEGGIATNEKLFF; CDR3 DNA: TGTGCCAGCAGCGAGGGCGGAATTGCAACTAATGAAAAACTGTTTTTT
V gene: TRBV7-6; J gene: TRBJ2-7; D gene: -; clone size: -; CDR3 protein: CASSPPQGQSEQYF; CDR3 DNA: TGTGCCAGCAGCCCCCCCCAGGGGCAATCCGAGCAGTACTTC
V gene: TRBV7-2; J gene: TRBJ1-6; D gene: -; clone size: -; CDR3 protein: CASSSGQLYNSPLHF; CDR3 DNA: TGTGCCAGCAGCTCAGGACAGCTCTATAATTCACCCCTCCACTTT
V gene: TRBV7-2; J gene: TRBJ2-7; D gene: -; clone size: -; CDR3 protein: CASSLSPGIGEQYF; CDR3 DNA: TGTGCCAGCAGCTTAAGCCCAGGAATAGGCGAGCAGTACTTC
V gene: TRBV9; J gene: TRBJ2-1; D gene: -; clone size: -; CDR3 protein: CASSVGAGNEQFF; CDR3 DNA: TGTGCCAGCAGCGTAGGAGCTGGCAATGAGCAGTTCTTC
V gene: TRBV20-1; J gene: TRBJ2-1; D gene: -; clone size: -; CDR3 protein: CSARGGYEQFF; CDR3 DNA: TGCAGTGCTAGAGGCGGGTATGAGCAGTTCTTC
V gene: TRBV14; J gene: TRBJ2-6; D gene: TRBD1; clone size: -; CDR3 protein: CASSRDRVANVLTF; CDR3 DNA: TGTGCCAGCAGCCGGGACAGGGTAGCCAACGTCCTGACTTTC
V gene: TRBV27; J gene: TRBJ2-1; D gene: TRBD1; clone size: -; CDR3 protein: CASSFGTDYNEQFF; CDR3 DNA: TGTGCCAGCAGTTTCGGGACAGACTACAATGAGCAGTTCTTC
V gene: TRBV2; J gene: TRBJ2-4; D gene: TRBD2; clone size: once; CDR3 protein: CASKGLAGTKLAKNIQYF; CDR3 DNA: TGTGCCAGCAAAGGACTAGCGGGAACGAAACTAGCCAAAAACATTCAGTACTTC
V gene: TRBV7-9; J gene: TRBJ2-2; D gene: TRBD2; clone size: -; CDR3 protein: CASSSNSGPVGGELFF; CDR3 DNA: TGTGCCAGCAGCTCCAATAGCGGGCCGGTGGGCGGGGAGCTGTTTTTT
V gene: TRBV2; J gene: TRBJ1-5; D gene: TRBD1; clone size: -; CDR3 protein: CASRQGAAQPQHF; CDR3 DNA: TGTGCCAGCAGGCAGGGGGCGGCTCAGCCCCAGCATTTT
V gene: TRBV4-2; J gene: TRBJ1-5; D gene: -; clone size: -; CDR3 protein: CASSQEGRVGNQPQHF; CDR3 DNA: TGTGCCAGCAGCCAAGAGGGCAGGGTGGGCAATCAGCCCCAGCATTTT
V gene: TRBV5-1; J gene: TRBJ2-7; D gene: -; clone size: -; CDR3 protein: CASTPTLTGYEQYF; CDR3 DNA: TGCGCCAGCACGCCCACTCTGACAGGCTACGAGCAGTACTTC
V gene: TRBV7-2; J gene: TRBJ2-7; D gene: TRBD2; clone size: -; CDR3 protein: CASSLYPAGGSYEQYF; CDR3 DNA: TGTGCCAGCAGCTTATATCCGGCGGGGGGATCCTACGAGCAGTACTTC
V gene: TRBV18; J gene: TRBJ2-2; D gene: -; clone size: once; CDR3 protein: CASSLTPGSTGELFF; CDR3 DNA: TGTGCCAGCTCACTGACTCCTGGGAGCACCGGGGAGCTGTTTTTT
V gene: TRBV10-3; J gene: TRBJ1-4; D gene: -; clone size: -; CDR3 protein: CAISELGATNEKLFF; CDR3 DNA: TGTGCCATCAGTGAATTAGGGGCAACTAATGAAAAACTGTTTTTT
V gene: TRBV15; J gene: TRBJ1-2; D gene: TRBD1; clone size: -; CDR3 protein: CATSARQGAYGYTF; CDR3 DNA: TGTGCCACCAGCGCGCGACAGGGGGCCTATGGCTACACCTTC
V gene: TRBV5-1; J gene: TRBJ2-2; D gene: TRBD2; clone size: -; CDR3 protein: CASSSPLAGDRAGELFF; CDR3 DNA: TGCGCCAGCAGCTCCCCCTTAGCGGGAGATCGCGCCGGGGAGCTGTTTTTT
V gene: TRBV19; J gene: TRBJ1-1; D gene: -; clone size: -; CDR3 protein: CASSGGVTEAFF; CDR3 DNA: TGTGCCAGTAGTGGGGGGGTTACTGAAGCTTTCTTT
V gene: TRBV7-9; J gene: TRBJ1-3; D gene: TRBD1; clone size: once; CDR3 protein: CASSLGGTASGNTIYF; CDR3 DNA: TGTGCCAGCAGCCTAGGTGGGACAGCCTCTGGAAACACCATATATTTT
V gene: TRBV18; J gene: TRBJ2-6; D gene: TRBD1; clone size: -; CDR3 protein: CASSLLSLRTGPSGANVLTF; CDR3 DNA: TGTGCCAGCTCACTCCTGAGTCTCCGGACAGGGCCATCCGGGGCCAACGTCCTGACTTTC
V gene: TRBV20-1; J gene: TRBJ2-7; D gene: -; clone size: -; CDR3 protein: CSASGAGANLEQYF; CDR3 DNA: TGCAGTGCTAGTGGAGCAGGGGCAAATCTCGAGCAGTACTTC
V gene: TRBV28; J gene: TRBJ2-7; D gene: TRBD1; clone size: few; CDR3 protein: CASSRTGEVYEQYF; CDR3 DNA: TGTGCCAGCAGCCGGACAGGGGAGGTCTACGAGCAGTACTTC
V gene: TRBV19; J gene: TRBJ1-2; D gene: -; clone size: -; CDR3 protein: CASSIGQIIRSGYGYTF; CDR3 DNA: TGTGCCAGTAGTATCGGACAGATAATTAGATCGGGCTATGGCTACACCTTC
V gene: TRBV2; J gene: TRBJ2-3; D gene: TRBD2; clone size: -; CDR3 protein: CASIPGTSSSTDTQYF; CDR3 DNA: TGTGCCAGCATTCCCGGGACTAGCTCATCCACAGATACGCAGTATTTT
V gene: TRBV6-1; J gene: TRBJ1-5; D gene: TRBD1; clone size: -; CDR3 protein: CASSDWTGAGNQPQHF; CDR3 DNA: TGTGCCAGCAGTGATTGGACAGGGGCTGGCAATCAGCCCCAGCATTTT
V gene: TRBV7-9; J gene: TRBJ1-1; D gene: -; clone size: -; CDR3 protein: CASSLEGVGTEAFF; CDR3 DNA: TGTGCCAGCAGCTTAGAAGGAGTTGGCACTGAAGCTTTCTTT
V gene: TRBV3-1/TRBV3-2; J gene: TRBJ2-1; D gene: -; clone size: -; CDR3 protein: CASSQAYNEQFF; CDR3 DNA: TGTGCCAGCAGCCAAGCATACAATGAGCAGTTCTTC
V gene: TRBV19; J gene: TRBJ2-2; D gene: -; clone size: -; CDR3 protein: CASHSRASTGELFF; CDR3 DNA: TGTGCCAGCCACTCCAGGGCCTCAACCGGGGAGCTGTTTTTT
V gene: TRBV6-5; J gene: TRBJ2-7; D gene: TRBD2; clone size: -; CDR3 protein: CASSSQREISYEQYF; CDR3 DNA: TGTGCCAGCAGTTCCCAGCGGGAGATCTCCTACGAGCAGTACTTC
V gene: TRBV5-5; J gene: TRBJ1-2; D gene: -; clone size: -; CDR3 protein: CASSLGGEAGYTF; CDR3 DNA: TGTGCCAGCAGCCTGGGCGGGGAGGCTGGCTACACCTTC
V gene: TRBV5-6; J gene: TRBJ1-6; D gene: TRBD1; clone size: -; CDR3 protein: CASSTIVGTVPNSPLHF; CDR3 DNA: TGTGCCAGCAGCACGATAGTAGGGACAGTCCCGAATTCACCCCTCCACTTT
V gene: TRBV24-1; J gene: TRBJ2-1; D gene: TRBD2; clone size: once; CDR3 protein: CATSDLPRLAGGYSYNEQFF; CDR3 DNA: TGTGCCACCAGTGATTTGCCGCGGCTAGCGGGGGGATACTCCTACAATGAGCAGTTCTTC
V gene: TRBV6-5; J gene: TRBJ2-7; D gene: -; clone size: -; CDR3 protein: CASSLLGASYEQYF; CDR3 DNA: TGTGCCAGCAGTCTGCTGGGGGCGTCCTACGAGCAGTACTTC
V gene: TRBV11-2; J gene: TRBJ2-7; D gene: TRBD1; clone size: few; CDR3 protein: CASSFGAGGYEQYF; CDR3 DNA: TGTGCCAGCAGCTTTGGGGCAGGGGGTTACGAGCAGTACTTC
V gene: TRBV2; J gene: TRBJ2-6; D gene: TRBD1; clone size: -; CDR3 protein: CASSQTGTGTSGANVLTF; CDR3 DNA: TGTGCCAGCAGTCAGACAGGGACAGGGACCTCTGGGGCCAACGTCCTGACTTTC
V gene: TRBV11-3; J gene: TRBJ1-1; D gene: TRBD1; clone size: once; CDR3 protein: CASSTTGGTTEAFF; CDR3 DNA: TGTGCCAGCAGCACCACAGGGGGAACCACTGAAGCTTTCTTT
V gene: TRBV18; J gene: TRBJ2-1; D gene: -; clone size: -; CDR3 protein: CASSPPLYNEQFF; CDR3 DNA: TGTGCCAGCTCACCACCCCTTTACAATGAGCAGTTCTTC
V gene: TRBV28; J gene: TRBJ1-4; D gene: -; clone size: -; CDR3 protein: CASSLGLLEKLFF; CDR3 DNA: TGTGCCAGCAGTTTAGGACTTCTTGAAAAACTGTTTTTT
V gene: TRBV5-1; J gene: TRBJ2-5; D gene: TRBD2; clone size: -; CDR3 protein: CASSPSGRWQETQYF; CDR3 DNA: TGCGCCAGCTCCCCATCCGGGAGGTGGCAAGAGACCCAGTACTTC
V gene: TRBV10-2; J gene: TRBJ2-1; D gene: TRBD2; clone size: -; CDR3 protein: CASSPSGREQFF; CDR3 DNA: TGCGCCAGCAGCCCTAGCGGGAGGGAGCAGTTCTTC
V gene: TRBV27; J gene: TRBJ1-5; D gene: TRBD1; clone size: few; CDR3 protein: CASRRQGRNQPQHF; CDR3 DNA: TGTGCCAGCAGGAGACAGGGTAGGAATCAGCCCCAGCATTTT
V gene: TRBV7-2; J gene: TRBJ1-2; D gene: -; clone size: -; CDR3 protein: CASSLVAGANYGYTF; CDR3 DNA: TGTGCCAGCAGCTTAGTGGCGGGGGCGAACTATGGCTACACCTTC
V gene: TRBV5-4; J gene: TRBJ1-6; D gene: -; clone size: -; CDR3 protein: CASSLGTGSYNSPLHF; CDR3 DNA: TGTGCCAGCAGCTTAGGAACAGGGAGTTATAATTCACCCCTCCACTTT
V gene: TRBV13; J gene: TRBJ2-1; D gene: TRBD1; clone size: -; CDR3 protein: CASSSTGQGYNEQFF; CDR3 DNA: TGTGCCAGCAGCTCGACGGGACAGGGATACAATGAGCAGTTCTTC
V gene: TRBV27; J gene: TRBJ1-1; D gene: -; clone size: once; CDR3 protein: CASSPGTGVMNTEAFF; CDR3 DNA: TGTGCCAGCAGCCCCGGGACGGGAGTGATGAACACTGAAGCTTTCTTT
V gene: TRBV10-3; J gene: TRBJ2-2; D gene: TRBD1; clone size: -; CDR3 protein: CAISDTGGAAAGELFF; CDR3 DNA: TGTGCCATCAGTGATACAGGGGGCGCGGCGGCCGGGGAGCTGTTTTTT
V gene: TRBV2; J gene: TRBJ1-2; D gene: TRBD1; clone size: -; CDR3 protein: CASSDVGTGVDGYTF; CDR3 DNA: TGTGCCAGCAGTGATGTGGGGACAGGAGTCGATGGCTACACCTTC
V gene: TRBV2; J gene: TRBJ1-5; D gene: -; clone size: -; CDR3 protein: CASGKGVVSNQPQHF; CDR3 DNA: TGTGCCAGCGGAAAAGGGGTAGTAAGCAATCAGCCCCAGCATTTT
V gene: TRBV12-5; J gene: TRBJ1-5; D gene: -; clone size: -; CDR3 protein: CASGMVRLGDEPQHF; CDR3 DNA: TGTGCTAGTGGTATGGTCCGGCTGGGCGATGAGCCCCAGCATTTT
V gene: TRBV20-1; J gene: TRBJ1-6; D gene: -; clone size: -; CDR3 protein: CSASPVTLRQNSPLHF; CDR3 DNA: TGCAGTGCTAGTCCCGTTACACTGAGACAGAATTCACCCCTCCACTTT
V gene: TRBV4-3; J gene: TRBJ1-4; D gene: TRBD1; clone size: -; CDR3 protein: CASSPVPLTGLIPSTNEKLFF; CDR3 DNA: TGCGCCAGCAGCCCGGTACCCCTGACAGGGTTGATTCCTTCAACTAATGAAAAACTGTTTTTT
V gene: TRBV13; J gene: TRBJ1-2; D gene: TRBD1; clone size: few; CDR3 protein: CASSSRTGRANYGYTF; CDR3 DNA: TGTGCCAGCAGCTCCCGGACAGGGAGGGCTAACTATGGCTACACCTTC
V gene: TRBV6-1; J gene: TRBJ1-2; D gene: -; clone size: -; CDR3 protein: CASSERGGHYGYTF; CDR3 DNA: TGTGCCAGCAGTGAAAGGGGGGGGCACTATGGCTACACCTTC
V gene: TRBV11-2; J gene: TRBJ2-1; D gene: -; clone size: -; CDR3 protein: CASSLGQYNEQFF; CDR3 DNA: TGTGCCAGCAGCTTAGGACAATACAATGAGCAGTTCTTC
V gene: TRBV10-3; J gene: TRBJ2-1; D gene: TRBD1; clone size: -; CDR3 protein: CAISPGQGISSGHEQFF; CDR3 DNA: TGTGCCATCAGTCCGGGACAGGGCATTAGCAGCGGACATGAGCAGTTCTTC
V gene: TRBV5-4; J gene: TRBJ2-1; D gene: TRBD2; clone size: -; CDR3 protein: CASSPGLATYNEQFF; CDR3 DNA: TGTGCCAGCAGCCCGGGACTAGCGACCTACAATGAGCAGTTCTTC
V gene: TRBV15; J gene: TRBJ2-5; D gene: TRBD1; clone size: -; CDR3 protein: CATRRGQGNQETQYF; CDR3 DNA: TGTGCCACCAGAAGAGGACAGGGCAACCAAGAGACCCAGTACTTC